This section outlines one T cell receptor beta chain sequence together with its context. This entry belongs to a study of blood T cell repertoires in COVID-19. Study details: The analysed material was cDNA or gDNA that came from T cells, B-cell-depleted T cells, or PBMCs.

The authors' processing: How many nucleated cells were present was estimated from reference gene primer amplification. Libraries were prepared by immunoSEQ multiplex PCR; TCRdb keeps only in-frame clonotypes and omits some of them. V and J calls and clone size are as listed in that table; D and trimming were resolved from the DNA. Here the sample spans about 140,000 clones, more than 70% being singletons. The CDR3 covers 12 residues. V was cut by 6 bases and J by 7 bases, with 10 bases left in between. CDR1 is MNHEY and CDR2 is SVGAGI in the germline V gene. Living in 24 US areas, the participants were between roughly 18 and 90 years of age. In assigning cohorts, the study relied on participant-reported clinical history.

Sequenced sample: PBMCs or T cells enriched from blood (not recorded which). The chain recombines TRBV6-5 with TRBJ1-5; TRBD1 might be the D (5 bases). The origin of this receptor is a man aged 40-49 years with acute COVID-19. CDR3 DNA: TGTGCCAGCAGAGAGGGGAGGCAGCCCCAGCATTTT. As protein: CASREGRQPQHF.